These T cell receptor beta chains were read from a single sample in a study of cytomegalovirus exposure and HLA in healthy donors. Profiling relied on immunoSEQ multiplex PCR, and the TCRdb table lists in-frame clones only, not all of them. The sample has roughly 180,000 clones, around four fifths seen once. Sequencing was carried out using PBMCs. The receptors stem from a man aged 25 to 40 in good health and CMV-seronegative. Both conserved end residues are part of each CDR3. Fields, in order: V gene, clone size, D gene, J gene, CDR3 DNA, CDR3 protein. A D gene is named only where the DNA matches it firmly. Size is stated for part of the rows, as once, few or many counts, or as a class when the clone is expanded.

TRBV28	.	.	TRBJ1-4	TGTGCCAGCAGTCTTCCGGGGGGTGCCAATGAAAAACTGTTTTTT	CASSLPGGANEKLFF
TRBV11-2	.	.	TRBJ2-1	TGTGCCAGCAGCTTGGACTCTAGCGCGAACAATGAGCAGTTCTTC	CASSLDSSANNEQFF
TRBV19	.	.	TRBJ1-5	TGTGCCAGTAGCACAGGGTGGTCTCAGCCCCAGCATTTT	CASSTGWSQPQHF
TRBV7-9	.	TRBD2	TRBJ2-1	TGTGCCAGCAGGAAATCCACTAGCGGAGTCAACAATGAGCAGTTCTTC	CASRKSTSGVNNEQFF
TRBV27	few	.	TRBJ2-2	TGTGCCAGCAGTTTCGGCAGCGGTGACACCGGGGAGCTGTTTTTT	CASSFGSGDTGELFF
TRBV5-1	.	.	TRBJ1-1	TGCGCCAGCAGCTTAGGGGTTGAGACTGAAGCTTTCTTT	CASSLGVETEAFF
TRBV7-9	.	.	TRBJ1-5	TGTGCCAGCAGCCTTGGAGGGCAGCCCCAGCATTTT	CASSLGGQPQHF
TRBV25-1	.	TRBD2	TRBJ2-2	TGTGCCAGCAGTGAATTGGGGAGGGCCAACACCGGGGAGCTGTTTTTT	CASSELGRANTGELFF
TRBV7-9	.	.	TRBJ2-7	TGTGCCAGCAGCCCTTTGGGCCCCTACGAGCAGTACTTC	CASSPLGPYEQYF
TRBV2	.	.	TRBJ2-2	TGTGCCAGCAGTGAAAGGGGGTATGCCGGGGAGCTGTTTTTT	CASSERGYAGELFF
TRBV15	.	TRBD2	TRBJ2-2	TGTGCCACTGGCGGGGGGGACTTCGCGAACACCGGGGAGCTGTTTTTT	CATGGGDFANTGELFF
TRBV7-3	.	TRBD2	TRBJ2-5	TGTGCCAGCAGCTTGGGGGGGCAAGAGACCCAGTACTTC	CASSLGGQETQYF
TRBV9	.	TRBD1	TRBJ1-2	TGTGCCAGCAGAGAGACAACAGGGGTTGATGGCTACACCTTC	CASRETTGVDGYTF
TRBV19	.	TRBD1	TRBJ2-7	TGTGCCAGTAGGACCACCGGGACAGGGGTCGAGCAGTACTTC	CASRTTGTGVEQYF
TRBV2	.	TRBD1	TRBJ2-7	TGTGCCAGCCAGAGCTTGGGACAGGGGTCCTACGAGCAGTACTTC	CASQSLGQGSYEQYF
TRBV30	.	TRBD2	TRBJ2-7	TGTGCCTGGAAGTCGGGAGGTTGGGGCGAGCAGTACTTC	CAWKSGGWGEQYF
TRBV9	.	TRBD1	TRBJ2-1	TGTGCCAGCAGCGGGACAGGGAGTGGGGGGATATACAATGAGCAGTTCTTC	CASSGTGSGGIYNEQFF
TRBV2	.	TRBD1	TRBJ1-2	TGTGCCAGCAGACCAGGGGGGTTCGGCTACACCTTC	CASRPGGFGYTF
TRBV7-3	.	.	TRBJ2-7	TGTGCCAGCAGCTTAAGCACTGCCTCCTACGAGCAGTACTTC	CASSLSTASYEQYF
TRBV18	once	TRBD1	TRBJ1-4	TGTGCCAGCTCACCAGACAGGGTCACTGAAAAACTGTTTTTT	CASSPDRVTEKLFF
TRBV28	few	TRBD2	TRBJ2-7	TGTGCCAGCAGTTTAACTAGCGGGAGATCCTACGAGCAGTACTTC	CASSLTSGRSYEQYF
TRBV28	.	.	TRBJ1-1	TGTGCCAGCAGCCTCCCGGGACACAAGAACACTGAAGCTTTCTTT	CASSLPGHKNTEAFF
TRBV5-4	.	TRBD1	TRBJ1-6	TGTGCCAGCAGCTTGGACCCCAGGGGGGAAGTTGATAATTCACCCCTCCACTTT	CASSLDPRGEVDNSPLHF
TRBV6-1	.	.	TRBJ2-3	TGTGCCAGCACGTTGAGGACAGATACGCAGTATTTT	CASTLRTDTQYF
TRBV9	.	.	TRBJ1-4	TGTGCCAGCAGCGTATTTGACAGAGGCGAAAAACTGTTTTTT	CASSVFDRGEKLFF
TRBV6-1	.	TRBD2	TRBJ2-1	TGTGCCAGCAGTGAAGGGCTAGCGGGAGGGGTTTACAATGAGCAGTTCTTC	CASSEGLAGGVYNEQFF
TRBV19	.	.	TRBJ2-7	TGTGCCAGTAGTATACAGGCCACCTACGAGCAGTACTTC	CASSIQATYEQYF
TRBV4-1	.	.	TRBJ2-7	TGCGCCAGCAGCCAGGGGCGGGACCACCGTTCCCACGAGCAGTACTTC	CASSQGRDHRSHEQYF
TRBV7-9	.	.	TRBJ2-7	TGTGCCAGCAGCTTAAAGTGGTCCGTTCGAACTAATGAGCAGTACTTC	CASSLKWSVRTNEQYF
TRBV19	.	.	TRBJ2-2	TGTGCCAGTAGTATCCAACAGGGCGGCGGGGAGCTGTTTTTT	CASSIQQGGGELFF
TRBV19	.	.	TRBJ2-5	TGTGCCAGTAGAGACAGCAACCGAAGGGAGACCCAGTACTTC	CASRDSNRRETQYF
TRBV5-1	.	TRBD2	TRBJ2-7	TGCGCCAGCAGCTCTACCTCAGCGGGAGAAAAATACGAGCAGTACTTC	CASSSTSAGEKYEQYF
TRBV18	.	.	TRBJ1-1	TGTGCCAGCTCACCACCGGAGGCGGGGCGAGGAAAGGGGAGCACTGAAGCTTTCTTT	CASSPPEAGRGKGSTEAFF
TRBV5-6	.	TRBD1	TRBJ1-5	TGTGCCAGCAGCTTGCGGGACAGGGTCGGGCAGCCCCAGCATTTT	CASSLRDRVGQPQHF
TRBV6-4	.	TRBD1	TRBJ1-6	TGTGCCAGCAGCTCCAGTTACAGGGGGGGTTCACCCCTCCACTTT	CASSSSYRGGSPLHF
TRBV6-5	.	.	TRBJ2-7	TGTGCCAGCACCCAGCCCGGGACCTACGAGCAGTACTTC	CASTQPGTYEQYF
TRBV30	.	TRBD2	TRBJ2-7	TGTGCCTGGATATCCCGATACCCCAGTGGCGGGAGCGGCCCCTCCGCTTTCGAGCAGTACTTC	CAWISRYPSGGSGPSAFEQYF
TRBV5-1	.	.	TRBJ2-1	TGCGCCAGCAGGCGGACCGGGGGCTCCTACAATGAGCAGTTCTTC	CASRRTGGSYNEQFF
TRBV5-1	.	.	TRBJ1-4	TGCGCCAGCAGCCCCGACAGTGCAAATGAAAAACTGTTTTTT	CASSPDSANEKLFF
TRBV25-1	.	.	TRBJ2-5	TGTGCCAGCAGTGAATATAGGGGTAAAGAGACCCAGTACTTC	CASSEYRGKETQYF